Listed below are T cell receptor beta chains from one sample, sequenced in a study of blood T cell repertoires in COVID-19. The data were produced by immunoSEQ multiplex PCR, yet TCRdb's version contains in-frame clones alone and is incomplete. The data contain 170,000 or so clones, over 60% of them seen just once; the ten biggest clones take up roughly 28%. Sequencing was done on a sample of peripheral blood. Every receptor here comes from a woman aged 65 to 85 with acute or convalescent COVID-19. Both conserved end residues are part of each CDR3. D genes are given only for firm matches. The size of a clone is reported for some rows only, either as once, few or many, or as a class for expanded clones.

TRBD1 - TRBJ1-2 TRBV6-5 TGTGCCACCATAGGTGGTGGCAGGGGGAATTATGGCTACACCTTC CATIGGGRGNYGYTF
- - TRBJ1-5 TRBV2 TGTGCCAGCAGTCAGGACGGGATCAATCAGCCCCAGCATTTT CASSQDGINQPQHF
- - TRBJ2-6 TRBV10-3 TGTGCCATCTGGGGGGGCGCTGGGGCCAACGTCCTGACTTTC CAIWGGAGANVLTF
- - TRBJ1-5 TRBV6-1 TGTGCCAGCAGTGACATGTTCGAGGGAGGGCCCCAGCATTTT CASSDMFEGGPQHF
- - TRBJ1-2 TRBV2 TGTGCCAGCACTCGAGAGAGGTATGGCTACACCTTC CASTRERYGYTF
- - TRBJ2-1 TRBV27 TGTGCCAGCAGCCGTACGGGGGCGGGAGTACTTTACAATGAGCAGTTCTTC CASSRTGAGVLYNEQFF
TRBD2 - TRBJ2-1 TRBV6-5 TGTGCCCCGACTAGCGGGAGGGCCAATGTTGGTGAGCAGTTCTTC CAPTSGRANVGEQFF
TRBD1 - TRBJ2-1 TRBV18 TGTGCCAGCTCACCAGAAGCCGGGACAGGGGTTTCCAATGAGCAGTTCTTC CASSPEAGTGVSNEQFF
TRBD1 many TRBJ1-1 TRBV4-1 TGCGCCAGCAGCCAAGGTGTACAGGGGGCGCGGAGCACTGAAGCTTTCTTT CASSQGVQGARSTEAFF
- - TRBJ2-7 TRBV2 TGTGCCAGCAGCGGAGTAGGGGCTATCGAGCAGTACTTC CASSGVGAIEQYF
- - TRBJ2-5 TRBV20-1 TGCAGTGCTAGTACCCAGCAAGAGACCCAGTACTTC CSASTQQETQYF
- - TRBJ2-2 TRBV15 TGTGCCACCAGCAATGACCTAGCTTCCGGGGAGCTGTTTTTT CATSNDLASGELFF
TRBD2 - TRBJ2-7 TRBV6-5 TGTGCCAGCAGTCAAAGGACTAGCGGAGAGTACGAGCAGTACTTC CASSQRTSGEYEQYF
- - TRBJ2-2 TRBV19 TGTGCCAGTAGTATAGGGGTAGCGGTTACCGGGGAGCTGTTTTTT CASSIGVAVTGELFF
TRBD2 - TRBJ2-7 TRBV5-1 TGCGCCAGCAGCCCCGTAGCGGGAGGCTCCTACGAGCAGTACTTC CASSPVAGGSYEQYF
TRBD2 - TRBJ2-5 TRBV5-1 TGCGCCAGCAGCTTGGGCCCAGCGGGAGGCCAAGAGACCCAGTACTTC CASSLGPAGGQETQYF
- - TRBJ2-5 TRBV5-4 TGTGCCAGCAGCCCCCGGCTAGCCGGGACCCAGTACTTC CASSPRLAGTQYF
- - TRBJ1-3 TRBV18 TGTGCCAGCTCACCGGCTTTAACAGGGCGAAACACCATATATTTT CASSPALTGRNTIYF
- - TRBJ2-1 TRBV27 TGTGCCAGCCTTCCATCCCTAAGCACGTCCTACAATGAGCAGTTCTTC CASLPSLSTSYNEQFF
TRBD1 - TRBJ1-6 TRBV5-1 TGCGCCAGCAGCTCAGGAATCGGACAGGGTGGCAATTCACCCCTCCACTTT CASSSGIGQGGNSPLHF
- - TRBJ2-7 TRBV6-5 TGTGCCAGCAGTCCCGACATGTTATCCTACGAGCAGTACTTC CASSPDMLSYEQYF
- - TRBJ1-6 TRBV5-1 TGCGCCAGCAGCTTGGAGGGGCAATCACCCCTCCACTTT CASSLEGQSPLHF
- - TRBJ2-7 TRBV3-1/TRBV3-2 TGTGCCAGCAGCCAAAGCAGGGGTAGGCAGTACTTC CASSQSRGRQYF
TRBD1 - TRBJ2-1 TRBV19 TGTGCCAGTAGTAACCCCTCTCCGGGACAGGGGTGGGGTGAGCAGTTCTTC CASSNPSPGQGWGEQFF
- - TRBJ1-2 TRBV30 TGTGCCTGCCGTCGCGACAGCTCCTATGGCTACACCTTC CACRRDSSYGYTF
TRBD2 - TRBJ2-3 TRBV9 TGTGCCAGCAGCCGTCGCAGCGGGACCAGCACAGATACGCAGTATTTT CASSRRSGTSTDTQYF
- - TRBJ2-7 TRBV5-1 TGCGCCAGCAGCTCAAATTTCTACGAGCAGTACTTC CASSSNFYEQYF
TRBD2 - TRBJ2-1 TRBV5-6 TGTGCCAGCAGCTCACCGAGGACTAGCGGGAGAGTCGGTGAGCAGTTCTTC CASSSPRTSGRVGEQFF
TRBD2 - TRBJ2-3 TRBV7-3 TGTGCCAGCAGCCAAAATCGCGGGAGGGGCCCAGATACGCAGTATTTT CASSQNRGRGPDTQYF